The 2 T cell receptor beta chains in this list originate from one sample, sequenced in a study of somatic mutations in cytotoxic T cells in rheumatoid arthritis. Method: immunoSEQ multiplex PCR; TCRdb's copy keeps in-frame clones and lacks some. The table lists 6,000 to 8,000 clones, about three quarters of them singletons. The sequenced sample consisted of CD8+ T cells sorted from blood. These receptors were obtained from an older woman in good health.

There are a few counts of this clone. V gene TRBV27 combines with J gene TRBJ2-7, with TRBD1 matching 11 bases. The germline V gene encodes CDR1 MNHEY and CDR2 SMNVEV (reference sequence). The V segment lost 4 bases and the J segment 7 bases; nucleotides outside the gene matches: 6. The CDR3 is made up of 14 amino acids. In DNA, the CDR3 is TGTGCCAGCAGTTCAGGACAGGGGGCGCAAGAGCAGTACTTC. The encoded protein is CASSSGQGAQEQYF.

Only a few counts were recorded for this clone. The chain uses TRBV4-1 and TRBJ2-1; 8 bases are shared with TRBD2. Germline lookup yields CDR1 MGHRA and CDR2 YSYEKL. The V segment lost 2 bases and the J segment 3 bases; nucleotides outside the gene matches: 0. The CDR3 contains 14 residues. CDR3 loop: CASSQRGGYNEQFF. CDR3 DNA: TGCGCCAGCAGCCAACGGGGGGGCTACAATGAGCAGTTCTTC.